The entry that follows covers one TCR beta chain sequence. CDR1 is SGHRS and CDR2 is YFSETQ in the germline V gene. This CDR3 has 15 residues. V lost 1 base to trimming and J lost 6 bases; unmatched junction nucleotides: 10. The record originates from a study of blood T cell repertoires in COVID-19. Whole-study context: The analysed material was cDNA or gDNA that came from T cells, B-cell-depleted T cells, or PBMCs.

Original methodology: Amplifying reference gene primers gave estimates of nucleated cell counts. Generated by immunoSEQ multiplex PCR, the TCRdb table keeps only in-frame clones and is missing some. V and J calls and clone size come straight from that table; D and trimming were deduced from the DNA. The sample contains roughly 50,000 clones, 85% to 90% of which appear only once. This clonotype originated in a woman aged 55 to 70 with acute or convalescent COVID-19. The chain employs TRBV5-1 and TRBJ2-7; TRBD2 matches at 7 bases. Sequencing was performed on peripheral blood. CDR3 nucleotide sequence: TGCGCCAGCAGCTTGCTGACTAGCTCTTCTTCCGAGCAGTACTTC. Translating it yields CASSLLTSSSSEQYF.